Below, one T cell receptor beta chain is given with its context. Profiled with immunoSEQ multiplex PCR; TCRdb holds only in-frame clones, not every one. The table shows about 210,000 clones, with less than 85% occurring only once. This sample is part of a study of blood T cell repertoires in COVID-19. Germline CDR1 is SGHRS and CDR2 is YFSETQ. This CDR3 comprises 15 residues. Trimming stripped 4 bases from V and 4 bases from J, with 17 bases between. J is TRBJ1-1 and V is TRBV5-1, with D perhaps matching TRBD1 (5 bases). The receptor's source is a woman in her seventies with acute or convalescent COVID-19. The sample comprised peripheral blood. CDR3 in DNA: TGCGCCAGCAGCATGACCTCCCAGGGTTCCACTGAAGCTTTCTTT. Amino acids: CASSMTSQGSTEAFF.